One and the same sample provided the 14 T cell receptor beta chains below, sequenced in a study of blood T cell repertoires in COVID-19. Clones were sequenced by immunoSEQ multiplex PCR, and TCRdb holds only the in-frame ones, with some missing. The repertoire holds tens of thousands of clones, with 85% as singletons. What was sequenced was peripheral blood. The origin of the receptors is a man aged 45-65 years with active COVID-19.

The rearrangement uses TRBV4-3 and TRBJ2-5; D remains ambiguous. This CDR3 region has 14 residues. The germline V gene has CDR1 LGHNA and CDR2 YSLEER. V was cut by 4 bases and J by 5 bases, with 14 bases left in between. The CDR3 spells CASSPDTTWETQYF. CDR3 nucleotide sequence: TGCGCCAGCAGCCCAGATACTACATGGGAGACCCAGTACTTC.

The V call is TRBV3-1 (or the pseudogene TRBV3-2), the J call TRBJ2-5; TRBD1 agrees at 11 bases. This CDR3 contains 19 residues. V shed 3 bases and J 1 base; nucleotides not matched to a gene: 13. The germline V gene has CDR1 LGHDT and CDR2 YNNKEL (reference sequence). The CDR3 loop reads CASSQEDRGRATFQETQYF. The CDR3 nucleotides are TGTGCCAGCAGCCAGGAGGACAGGGGGCGTGCGACGTTCCAAGAGACCCAGTACTTC.

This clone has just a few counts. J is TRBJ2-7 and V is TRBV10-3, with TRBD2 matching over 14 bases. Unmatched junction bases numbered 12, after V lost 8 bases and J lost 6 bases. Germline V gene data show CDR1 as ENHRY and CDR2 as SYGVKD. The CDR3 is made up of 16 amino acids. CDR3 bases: TGTGCCATCGGGGGACTAGCGGGAGTTTTAACATCCGAGCAGTACTTC. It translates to CAIGGLAGVLTSEQYF.

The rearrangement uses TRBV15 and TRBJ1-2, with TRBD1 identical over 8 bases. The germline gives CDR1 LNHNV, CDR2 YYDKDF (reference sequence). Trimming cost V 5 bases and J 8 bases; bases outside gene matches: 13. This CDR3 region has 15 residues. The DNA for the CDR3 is TGTGCCACCAGCCCACGGACAGGGACCATAGGGGGCTACACCTTC. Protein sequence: CATSPRTGTIGGYTF.

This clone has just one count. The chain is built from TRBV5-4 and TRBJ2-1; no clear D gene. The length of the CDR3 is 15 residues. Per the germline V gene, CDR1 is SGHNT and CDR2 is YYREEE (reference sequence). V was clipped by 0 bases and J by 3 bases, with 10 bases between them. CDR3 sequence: CASSLGASNYNEQFF. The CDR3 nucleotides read TGTGCCAGCAGCTTGGGGGCATCCAACTACAATGAGCAGTTCTTC.

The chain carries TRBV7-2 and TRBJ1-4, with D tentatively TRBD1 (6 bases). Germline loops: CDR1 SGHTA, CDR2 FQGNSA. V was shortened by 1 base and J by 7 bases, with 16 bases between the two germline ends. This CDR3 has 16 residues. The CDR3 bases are TGTGCCAGCAGCTTAGACCTCGGACAGAAGGGTGAAAAACTGTTTTTT. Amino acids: CASSLDLGQKGEKLFF.

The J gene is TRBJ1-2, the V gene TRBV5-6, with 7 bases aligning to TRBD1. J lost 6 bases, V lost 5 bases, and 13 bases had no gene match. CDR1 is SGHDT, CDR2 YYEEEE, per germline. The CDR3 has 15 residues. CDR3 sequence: CASRGSQGSLDGYTF. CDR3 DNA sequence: TGTGCCAGCAGGGGGTCACAGGGGAGTTTGGATGGCTACACCTTC.

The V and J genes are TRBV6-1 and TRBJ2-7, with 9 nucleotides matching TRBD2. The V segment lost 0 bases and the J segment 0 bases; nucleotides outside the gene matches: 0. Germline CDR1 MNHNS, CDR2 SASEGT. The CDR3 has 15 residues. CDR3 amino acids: CASSEASGSSYEQYF. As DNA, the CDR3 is TGTGCCAGCAGTGAAGCTAGCGGGAGCTCCTACGAGCAGTACTTC.

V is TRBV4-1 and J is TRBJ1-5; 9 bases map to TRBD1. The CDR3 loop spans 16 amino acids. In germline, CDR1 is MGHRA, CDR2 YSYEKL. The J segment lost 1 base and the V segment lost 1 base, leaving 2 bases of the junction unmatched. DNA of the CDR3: TGCGCCAGCAGCCAAGGACAGGGGGGGAGCAATCAGCCCCAGCATTTT. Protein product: CASSQGQGGSNQPQHF.

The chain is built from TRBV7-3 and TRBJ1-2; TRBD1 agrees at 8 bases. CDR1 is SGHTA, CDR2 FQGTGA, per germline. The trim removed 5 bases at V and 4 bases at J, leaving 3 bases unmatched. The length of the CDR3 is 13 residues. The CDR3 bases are TGTGCCAGCAGCCGGGGACAGGTCTATGGCTACACCTTC. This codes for CASSRGQVYGYTF. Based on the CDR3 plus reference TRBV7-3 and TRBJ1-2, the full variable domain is GAGVSQTPSNKVTEKGKYVELRCDPISGHTALYWYRQSLGQGPEFLIYFQGTGAADDSGLPNDRFFAVRPEGSVSTLKIQRTERGDSAVYLCASSRGQVYGYTFGSGTRLTVV.

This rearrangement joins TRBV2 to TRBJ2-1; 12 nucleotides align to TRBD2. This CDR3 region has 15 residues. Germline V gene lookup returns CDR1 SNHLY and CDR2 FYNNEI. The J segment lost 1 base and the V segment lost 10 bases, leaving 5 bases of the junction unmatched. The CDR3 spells CAIRTSGTSYNEQFF. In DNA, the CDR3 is TGTGCCATCAGGACTAGCGGGACTTCCTACAATGAGCAGTTCTTC.

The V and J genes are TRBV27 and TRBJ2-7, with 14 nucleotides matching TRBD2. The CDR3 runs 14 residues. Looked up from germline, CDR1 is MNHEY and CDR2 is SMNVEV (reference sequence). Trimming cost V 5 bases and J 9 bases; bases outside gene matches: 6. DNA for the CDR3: TGTGCCAGCAGTCTAAGACTAGCGGGAGGGCCGCAGTACTTC. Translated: CASSLRLAGGPQYF.

The chain's CDR3 is CASSQSVRWVESSSGANVLTF. The CDR3 nucleotides are TGCGCCAGCAGTCAATCGGTCCGGTGGGTGGAGTCCAGCTCTGGGGCCAACGTCCTGACTTTC. V usage is TRBV23-1 and J usage is TRBJ2-6; no definite D call. TRBV23-1 is assigned to the ORF class and has an uncertain function. This CDR3 region has 21 residues. V lost 0 bases to trimming and J lost 0 bases, with 21 bases between them.

CDR3 sequence: CAIPKTPTYNEQFF. CDR3 bases: TGCGCCATCCCTAAGACACCCACCTACAATGAGCAGTTCTTC. This chain joins TRBV10-1 and TRBJ2-1; D remains ambiguous. Between the trimmed V and J ends, which lost 10 bases and 2 bases, there was a span of 15 bases. CDR3 length equals 14 residues. Germline CDR1 WNHNN, CDR2 SYGVQD (reference sequence).